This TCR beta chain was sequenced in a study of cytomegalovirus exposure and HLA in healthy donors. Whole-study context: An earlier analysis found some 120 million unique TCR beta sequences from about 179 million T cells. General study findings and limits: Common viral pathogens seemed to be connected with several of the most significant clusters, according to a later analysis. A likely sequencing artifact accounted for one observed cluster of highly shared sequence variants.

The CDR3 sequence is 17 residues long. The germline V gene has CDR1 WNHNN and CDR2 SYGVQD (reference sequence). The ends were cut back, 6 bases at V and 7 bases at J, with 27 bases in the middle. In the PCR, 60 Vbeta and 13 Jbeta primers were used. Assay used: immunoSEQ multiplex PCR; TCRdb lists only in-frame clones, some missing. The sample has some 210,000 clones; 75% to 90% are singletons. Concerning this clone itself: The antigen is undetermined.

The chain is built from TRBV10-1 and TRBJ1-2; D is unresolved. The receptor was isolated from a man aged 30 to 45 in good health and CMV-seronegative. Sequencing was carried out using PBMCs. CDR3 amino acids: CASSPFPRLETRSGYTF. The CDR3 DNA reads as TGCGCCAGCAGCCCTTTCCCTCGACTGGAAACACGGTCTGGCTACACCTTC.